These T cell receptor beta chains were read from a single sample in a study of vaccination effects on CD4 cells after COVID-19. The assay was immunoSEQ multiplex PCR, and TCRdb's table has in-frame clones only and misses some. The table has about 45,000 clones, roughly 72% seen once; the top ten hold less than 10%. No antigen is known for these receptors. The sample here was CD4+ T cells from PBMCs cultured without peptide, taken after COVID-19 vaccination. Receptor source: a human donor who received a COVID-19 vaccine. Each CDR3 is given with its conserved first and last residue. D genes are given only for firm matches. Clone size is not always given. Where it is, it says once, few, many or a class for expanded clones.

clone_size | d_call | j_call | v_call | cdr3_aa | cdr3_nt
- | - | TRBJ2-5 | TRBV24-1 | CATSDPGVQETQYF | TGTGCCACCAGTGACCCGGGAGTCCAAGAGACCCAGTACTTC
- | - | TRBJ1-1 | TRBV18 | CASSPTGTNTEAFF | TGTGCCAGCTCACCAACAGGGACGAACACTGAAGCTTTCTTT
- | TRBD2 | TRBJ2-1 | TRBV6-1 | CASSELTSGGLLSSYNEQFF | TGTGCCAGCAGTGAACTAACTAGCGGGGGACTTTTAAGCTCCTACAATGAGCAGTTCTTC
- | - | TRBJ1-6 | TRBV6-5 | CASRDHIPLHF | TGTGCCAGTAGAGACCACATCCCCCTCCACTTT
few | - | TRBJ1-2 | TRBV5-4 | CASSLSAGDGYGYTF | TGTGCCAGCAGCTTGTCCGCAGGGGACGGCTATGGCTACACCTTC
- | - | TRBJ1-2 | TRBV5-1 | CASSLGEVNLRGYTF | TGCGCCAGCAGCTTGGGGGAGGTGAATCTGCGAGGCTACACCTTC
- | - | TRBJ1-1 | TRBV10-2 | CASSGFEGTEAFF | TGCGCCAGCAGTGGTTTCGAGGGAACTGAAGCTTTCTTT
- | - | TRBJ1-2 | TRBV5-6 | CASSPAGGFGAYGYTF | TGTGCCAGCAGCCCGGCGGGGGGATTCGGGGCCTATGGCTACACCTTC
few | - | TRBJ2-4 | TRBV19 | CASSIDRMRQKNIQYF | TGTGCCAGTAGTATAGATAGAATGAGACAGAAAAACATTCAGTACTTC
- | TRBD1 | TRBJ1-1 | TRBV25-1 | CASSDPYRGGDTEAFF | TGTGCCAGCAGTGATCCTTACAGGGGTGGGGACACTGAAGCTTTCTTT
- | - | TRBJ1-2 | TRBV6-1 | CASSEDLATNYGYTF | TGTGCCAGCAGTGAAGATTTGGCTACTAACTATGGCTACACCTTC
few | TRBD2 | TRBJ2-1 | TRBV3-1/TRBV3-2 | CASSETSGGSNEQFF | TGTGCCAGCAGCGAGACTAGCGGGGGGTCCAATGAGCAGTTCTTC
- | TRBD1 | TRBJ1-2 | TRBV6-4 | CASSPGQNYGYTF | TGTGCCAGCAGTCCGGGACAGAACTATGGCTACACCTTC
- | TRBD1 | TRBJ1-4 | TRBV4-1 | CASSHPGTGGEKLFF | TGCGCCAGCAGCCACCCCGGGACAGGGGGGGAAAAACTGTTTTTT
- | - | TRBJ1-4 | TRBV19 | CASSIQPRDRVRGKLFF | TGTGCCAGTAGTATTCAACCCCGGGACCGGGTCCGGGGAAAACTGTTTTTT
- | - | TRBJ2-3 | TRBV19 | CASSINWEGHSSNTDTQYF | TGTGCCAGTAGTATCAATTGGGAAGGCCACAGTTCTAACACAGATACGCAGTATTTT
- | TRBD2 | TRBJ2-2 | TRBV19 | CASSIDLLAPTGELFF | TGTGCCAGTAGTATAGACCTACTAGCGCCCACCGGGGAGCTGTTTTTT
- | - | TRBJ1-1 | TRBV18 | CASSEGGTEAFF | TGTGCCAGCTCGGAGGGGGGCACTGAAGCTTTCTTT
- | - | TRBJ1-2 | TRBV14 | CASSQEVGGLAGGYTF | TGTGCCAGCAGCCAAGAGGTCGGGGGCCTAGCCGGTGGCTACACCTTC
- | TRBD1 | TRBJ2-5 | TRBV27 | CASSPDRTGVRETQYF | TGTGCCAGCAGTCCGGATAGGACAGGGGTCAGAGAGACCCAGTACTTC
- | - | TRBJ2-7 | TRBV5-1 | CASSLTPVQGSEQYF | TGCGCCAGCAGCCTGACTCCCGTGCAGGGTAGCGAGCAGTACTTC
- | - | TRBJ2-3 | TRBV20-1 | CSATSHEAQYF | TGCAGTGCTACCTCCCACGAGGCGCAGTATTTT
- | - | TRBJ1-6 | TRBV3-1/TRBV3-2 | CASSQVSRGNSPLHF | TGTGCCAGCAGCCAAGTGTCAAGAGGCAATTCACCCCTCCACTTT
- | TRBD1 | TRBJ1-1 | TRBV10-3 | CATRDRGGTEAFF | TGTGCCACCCGGGACAGGGGAGGCACTGAAGCTTTCTTT
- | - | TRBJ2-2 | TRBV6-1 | CASSEYSSNTGELFF | TGTGCCAGCAGTGAGTACAGCTCGAACACCGGGGAGCTGTTTTTT
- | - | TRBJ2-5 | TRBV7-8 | CASSLRAQETQYF | TGTGCCAGCAGCTTAAGGGCCCAAGAGACCCAGTACTTC
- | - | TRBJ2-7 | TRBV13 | CASSRWFDEQYF | TGTGCCAGCAGCCGGTGGTTTGATGAGCAGTACTTC
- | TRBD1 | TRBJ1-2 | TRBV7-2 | CASSRDRVGGYTF | TGTGCCAGCAGCCGGGACAGGGTGGGAGGCTACACCTTC
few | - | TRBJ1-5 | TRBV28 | CASSLLTGSNQPQHF | TGTGCCAGCAGTTTATTGACGGGCAGCAATCAGCCCCAGCATTTT
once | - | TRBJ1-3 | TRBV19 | CASSDGLSGNTIYF | TGTGCCAGTAGCGACGGGCTCTCTGGAAACACCATATATTTT
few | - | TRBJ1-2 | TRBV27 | CASSFGSTGGYTF | TGTGCCAGCAGTTTCGGATCTACTGGGGGCTACACCTTC
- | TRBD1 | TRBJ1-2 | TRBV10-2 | CASRRQGDNYGYTF | TGCGCCAGCAGAAGACAGGGGGACAACTATGGCTACACCTTC
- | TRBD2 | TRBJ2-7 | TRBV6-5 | CASDPSGNHEQYF | TGTGCCAGCGATCCTAGCGGGAACCACGAGCAGTACTTC
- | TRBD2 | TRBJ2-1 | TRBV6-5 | CATSGGDGEQFF | TGTGCTACTAGCGGGGGGGATGGTGAGCAGTTCTTC
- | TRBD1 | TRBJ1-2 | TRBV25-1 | CASRVAGGDGYTF | TGTGCCAGCAGAGTCGCAGGGGGCGATGGCTACACCTTC
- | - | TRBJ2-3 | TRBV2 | CASSADSDTQYF | TGTGCCAGCAGTGCCGATTCAGATACGCAGTATTTT
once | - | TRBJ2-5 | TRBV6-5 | CASKLQGGETQYF | TGTGCCAGCAAACTACAGGGCGGGGAGACCCAGTACTTC
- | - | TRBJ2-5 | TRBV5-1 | CASSLGGGSGHRYQETQYF | TGCGCCAGCAGCTTGGGGGGGGGATCGGGACACCGGTACCAAGAGACCCAGTACTTC
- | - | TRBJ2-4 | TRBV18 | CASSRIDKNIQYF | TGTGCCAGCTCACGCATTGACAAAAACATTCAGTACTTC
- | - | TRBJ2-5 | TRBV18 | CASSTQGETQYF | TGTGCCAGCTCAACACAGGGCGAGACCCAGTACTTC
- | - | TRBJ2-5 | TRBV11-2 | CASSLTSQETQYF | TGTGCCAGCAGCTTAACGTCGCAAGAGACCCAGTACTTC
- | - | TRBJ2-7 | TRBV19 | CASRGVGTSYEQYF | TGTGCCAGTAGGGGGGTCGGGACCTCCTACGAGCAGTACTTC
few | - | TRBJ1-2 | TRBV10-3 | CASERDGNYGYTF | TGTGCCAGCGAGCGGGACGGAAACTATGGCTACACCTTC
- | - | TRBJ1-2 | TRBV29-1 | CSVEEATRAGGYTF | TGCAGCGTTGAAGAGGCTACCAGGGCGGGTGGCTACACCTTC
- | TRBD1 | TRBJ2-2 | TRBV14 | CASSQGQGRTGELFF | TGTGCCAGCAGCCAAGGACAGGGTCGGACCGGGGAGCTGTTTTTT